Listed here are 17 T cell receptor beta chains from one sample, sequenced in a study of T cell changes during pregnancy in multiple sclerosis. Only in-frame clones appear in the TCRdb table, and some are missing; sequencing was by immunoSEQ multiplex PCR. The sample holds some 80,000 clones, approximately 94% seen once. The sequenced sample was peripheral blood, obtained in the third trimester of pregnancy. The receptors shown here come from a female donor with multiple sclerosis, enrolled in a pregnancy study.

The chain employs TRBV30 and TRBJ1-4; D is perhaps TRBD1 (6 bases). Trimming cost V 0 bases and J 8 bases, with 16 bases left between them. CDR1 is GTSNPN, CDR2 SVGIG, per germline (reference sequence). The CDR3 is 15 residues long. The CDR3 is CAWSVEAGVEEKLFF. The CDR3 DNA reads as TGTGCCTGGAGTGTAGAGGCAGGGGTTGAAGAAAAACTGTTTTTT.

CDR3 DNA sequence: TGCGCCAGCAGCTTCTCAAGGGGCTACACCGGGGAGCTGTTTTTT. Translating gives CASSFSRGYTGELFF. The rearrangement uses TRBV5-1 and TRBJ2-2, with D tentatively TRBD1 (5 bases). Germline-derived CDR1 and CDR2 are SGHRS and YFSETQ. The CDR3 sequence is 15 residues long. V was shortened by 2 bases and J by 3 bases, with 11 bases between the two germline ends.

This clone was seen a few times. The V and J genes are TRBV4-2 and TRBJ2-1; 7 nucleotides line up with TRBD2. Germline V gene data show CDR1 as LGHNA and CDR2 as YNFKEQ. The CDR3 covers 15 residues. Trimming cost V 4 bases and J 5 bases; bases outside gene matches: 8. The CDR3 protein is CASSRPGTTHNEQFF. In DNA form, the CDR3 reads TGTGCCAGCAGCCGACCGGGGACTACTCACAATGAGCAGTTCTTC.

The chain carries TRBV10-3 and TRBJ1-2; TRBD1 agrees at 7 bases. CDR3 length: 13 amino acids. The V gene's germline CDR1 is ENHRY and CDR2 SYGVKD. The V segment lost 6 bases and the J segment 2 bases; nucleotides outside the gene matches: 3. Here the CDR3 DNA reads TGTGCCATCAGGGAGGGACAGAACTATGGCTACACCTTC. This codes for CAIREGQNYGYTF.

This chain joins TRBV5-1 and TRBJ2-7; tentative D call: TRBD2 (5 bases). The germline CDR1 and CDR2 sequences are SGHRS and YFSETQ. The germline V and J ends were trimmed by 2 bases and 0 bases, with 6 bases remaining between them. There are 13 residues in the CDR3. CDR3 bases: TGCGCCAGCAGCTTTAGCGACTCCTACGAGCAGTACTTC. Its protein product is CASSFSDSYEQYF.

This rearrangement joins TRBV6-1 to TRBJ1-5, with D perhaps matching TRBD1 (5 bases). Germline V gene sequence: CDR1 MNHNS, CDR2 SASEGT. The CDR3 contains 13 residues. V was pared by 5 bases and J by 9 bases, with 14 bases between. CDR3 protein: CASSLGAGRPQHF. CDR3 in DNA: TGTGCCAGCAGTTTAGGGGCGGGGAGGCCCCAGCATTTT.

The CDR3 DNA follows: TGCGCCAGCAGTCCATCCCAGGGTAATTCACCCCTCCACTTT. Translating gives CASSPSQGNSPLHF. V gene TRBV5-1 combines with J gene TRBJ1-6, with D tentatively TRBD1 (5 bases). V was cut by 5 bases and J by 6 bases, with 12 bases left in between. The germline V gene encodes CDR1 SGHRS and CDR2 YFSETQ. This CDR3 region has 14 residues.

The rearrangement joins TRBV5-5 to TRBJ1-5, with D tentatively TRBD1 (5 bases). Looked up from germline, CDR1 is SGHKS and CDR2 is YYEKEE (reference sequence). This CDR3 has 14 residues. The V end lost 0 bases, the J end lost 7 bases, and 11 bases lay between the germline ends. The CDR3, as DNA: TGTGCCAGCAGCTTGGGGGGGGTAGGGCAGCCCCAGCATTTT. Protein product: CASSLGGVGQPQHF.

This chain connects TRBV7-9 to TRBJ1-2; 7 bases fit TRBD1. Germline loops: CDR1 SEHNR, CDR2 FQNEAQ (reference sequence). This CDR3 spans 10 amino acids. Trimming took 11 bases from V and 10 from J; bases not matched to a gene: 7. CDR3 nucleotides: TGTGCCGGAGACAGGGAAGACTACACCTTC. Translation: CAGDREDYTF.

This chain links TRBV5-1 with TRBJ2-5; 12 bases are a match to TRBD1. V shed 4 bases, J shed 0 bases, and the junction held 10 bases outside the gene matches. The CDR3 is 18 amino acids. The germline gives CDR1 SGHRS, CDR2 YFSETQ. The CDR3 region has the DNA TGCGCCAGCAGCCCCCTGGGACAGGGGGCCTTGTACCAAGAGACCCAGTACTTC. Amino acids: CASSPLGQGALYQETQYF.

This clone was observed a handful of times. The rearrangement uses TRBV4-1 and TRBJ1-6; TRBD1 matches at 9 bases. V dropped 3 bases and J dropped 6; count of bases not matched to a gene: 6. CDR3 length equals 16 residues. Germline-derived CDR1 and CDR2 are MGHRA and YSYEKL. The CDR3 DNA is TGCGCCAGCAGCCAGGGGACAGGGATAACTAATTCACCCCTCCACTTT. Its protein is CASSQGTGITNSPLHF.

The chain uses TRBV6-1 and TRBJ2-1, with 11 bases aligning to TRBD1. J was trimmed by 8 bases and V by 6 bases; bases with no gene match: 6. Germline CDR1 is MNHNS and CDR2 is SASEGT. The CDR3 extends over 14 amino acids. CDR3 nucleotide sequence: TGTGCCAGCAGGGACAGGGGGCGATCAGATGAGCAGTTCTTC. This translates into CASRDRGRSDEQFF.

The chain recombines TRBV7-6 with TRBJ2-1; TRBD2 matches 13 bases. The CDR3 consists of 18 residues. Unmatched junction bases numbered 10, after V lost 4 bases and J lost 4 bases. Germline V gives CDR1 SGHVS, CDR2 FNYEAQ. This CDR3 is CASSWGLAGRGSYNEQFF. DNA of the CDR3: TGTGCCAGCAGCTGGGGACTAGCGGGGCGGGGTTCATACAATGAGCAGTTCTTC. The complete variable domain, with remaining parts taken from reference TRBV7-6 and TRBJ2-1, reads GAGVSQSPRYKVTKRGQDVALRCDPISGHVSLYWYRQALGQGPEFLTYFNYEAQQDKSGLPNDRFSAERPEGSISTLTIQRTEQRDSAMYRCASSWGLAGRGSYNEQFFGPGTRLTVL.

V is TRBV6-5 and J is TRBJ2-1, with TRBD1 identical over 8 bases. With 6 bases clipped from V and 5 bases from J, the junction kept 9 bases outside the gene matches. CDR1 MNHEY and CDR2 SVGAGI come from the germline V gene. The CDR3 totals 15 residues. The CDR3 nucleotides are TGTGCCAGCAGACCTACAGGGGGAGTCGACAATGAGCAGTTCTTC. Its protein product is CASRPTGGVDNEQFF.

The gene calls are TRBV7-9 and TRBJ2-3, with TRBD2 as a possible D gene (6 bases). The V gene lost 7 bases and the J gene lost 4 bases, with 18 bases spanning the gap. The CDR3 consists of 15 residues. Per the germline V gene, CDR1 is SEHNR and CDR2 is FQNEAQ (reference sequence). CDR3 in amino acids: CASTPGTGEADTQYF. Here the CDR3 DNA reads TGTGCCAGCACCCCAGGGACGGGGGAGGCAGATACGCAGTATTTT.

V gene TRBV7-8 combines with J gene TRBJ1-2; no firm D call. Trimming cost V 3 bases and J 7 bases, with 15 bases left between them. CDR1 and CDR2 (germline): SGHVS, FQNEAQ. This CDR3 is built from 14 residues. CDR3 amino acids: CASSLEGSVGGYTF. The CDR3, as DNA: TGTGCCAGCAGCTTGGAGGGTAGCGTAGGTGGCTACACCTTC.

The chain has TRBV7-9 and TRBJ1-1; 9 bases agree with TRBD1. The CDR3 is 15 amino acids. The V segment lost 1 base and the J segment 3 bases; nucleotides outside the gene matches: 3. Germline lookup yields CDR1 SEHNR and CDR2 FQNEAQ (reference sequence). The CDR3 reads CASSLGQGGDTEAFF. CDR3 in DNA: TGTGCCAGCAGCTTAGGACAGGGGGGTGACACTGAAGCTTTCTTT.